This TCR beta chain appears in the sequencing data of a study of identifying expanded T cells in peripheral blood. The study, taken as a whole, reports: Technical replicates showed around 1.3 changed clones; approximately 2 weeks roughly 15; four weeks 19. Two-week clone count variance significantly increased as total template count grew.

Healthy donors had no documented immune events, such as infections, while sampled. Worth noting for this clone: Its specificity is not known.

The CDR3 runs 13 residues. The germline V and J ends were trimmed by 5 bases and 1 base, with 10 bases remaining between them. In germline, CDR1 is SGHNT, CDR2 YYREEE (reference sequence). Here immunoSEQ multiplex PCR was the method, and the copy in TCRdb shows in-frame clones only, minus some. The table shows 100,000 or so clones, with around 89% occurring only once. The sequence derives from a person aged 18 to 69 in good health. This rearrangement joins TRBV5-4 to TRBJ2-7; D call uncertain. Sequenced input: blood. CDR3 loop: CASRPGLSYEQYF. In DNA, the CDR3 is TGTGCCAGCAGACCCGGGCTTTCCTACGAGCAGTACTTC.